A selection of T cell receptor beta chains follows, all from one sample in a study of T cell repertoires in cytomegalovirus infection. TCRdb fed the reads into MiXCR, producing one record per CDR3 protein. The sample includes 700,000 to 950,000 distinct CDR3 sequences, approximately 30% of them seen just once. Their recognized antigens are unknown. Sample: cultured CD8+ T cells from PBMCs, taken from culture after CMV antigen stimulation. These receptor sequences come from a human donor in good health (CMV status not recorded). Some clones in this sample may be carry-over from other donors' samples. CDR3s include the opening cysteine and the closing phenylalanine or tryptophan. The D gene is left open where the match is weak. The size field is filled for only some rows; it gives once, few, many or a size class.

d_call	j_call	v_call	clone_size	cdr3_length	cdr3_nt	cdr3_aa
TRBD1	TRBJ2-2	TRBV2	NA	15	TGTGCCAGCAGTATGTGGACAGGGTCCACCGGGGAGCTGTTTTTT	CASSMWTGSTGELFF
TRBD2	TRBJ2-5	TRBV9	NA	16	TGTGCCAGCAGCGAGGACCGGGACTACCTACAAGAGACCCAGTACTTC	CASSEDRDYLQETQYF
NA	TRBJ2-7	TRBV19	NA	14	TGTGCCAGTAGTATAGGGGGACACGACTACGAGCAGTACTTC	CASSIGGHDYEQYF
NA	TRBJ1-1	TRBV15	NA	15	TGTGCCACCAGCAGGGAGGAGCAGGCGAACACTGAAGCTTTCTTT	CATSREEQANTEAFF
NA	TRBJ1-1	TRBV12-3/TRBV12-4	many	12	TGTGCCAGCAGTTTTGGGGGGGGAGAAGCTTTCTTT	CASSFGGGEAFF
TRBD1	TRBJ2-7	TRBV7-6	many	15	TGTGCCAGCAGCACCGGACAGGGCGAAACCTACGAGCAGTACTTC	CASSTGQGETYEQYF
NA	TRBJ2-5	TRBV11-1	few	16	TGTGCCAGCAGCTTGGGAAGGGTTCGTCGACAAGAGACCCAGTACTTC	CASSLGRVRRQETQYF
NA	TRBJ1-5	TRBV12-5	NA	13	TGTGCTAGTGATCTCCAGGGCAATCAGCCCCAGCATTTT	CASDLQGNQPQHF
TRBD2	TRBJ2-3	TRBV7-6	many	16	TGTGCCAGCAGCCACGCAGCGGGGGTGAGCACAGATACGCAGTATTTT	CASSHAAGVSTDTQYF
NA	TRBJ1-2	TRBV7-8	few	14	TGTGCCAGCAGCGCACTAGGTGGGGTTAATGGCTACACCTTC	CASSALGGVNGYTF
NA	TRBJ2-2	TRBV6-2/TRBV6-3	NA	15	TGTGCCAGCAGTTACTCCCCCAGACGATCCGGGGAGCTGTTTTTT	CASSYSPRRSGELFF
NA	TRBJ1-1	TRBV7-6	many	12	TGTGCCAGCAGGTCTGAAGGGGACGAAGCTTTCTTT	CASRSEGDEAFF
NA	TRBJ1-1	TRBV4-3	few	15	TGCGCCAGCAGCCCGCGCGGTTCAGCGAACACTGAAGCTTTCTTT	CASSPRGSANTEAFF
NA	TRBJ1-1	TRBV6-2/TRBV6-3	NA	13	TGTGCCAGCAGTTCCGGGGTTCGGACTGAAGCTTTCTTT	CASSSGVRTEAFF
NA	TRBJ2-3	TRBV4-2	NA	14	TGTGCCAGCAGCCAAGATAACGCCGCAGATACGCAGTATTTT	CASSQDNAADTQYF
NA	TRBJ1-2	TRBV6-1	few	17	TGTGCCAGCAGTGAAGCAAGGGGGGGACCGGGAGCCTATGGCTACACCTTC	CASSEARGGPGAYGYTF
NA	TRBJ1-2	TRBV10-3	few	15	TGTGCCATCATATTCGCCCGGGACGGTAACTATGGCTACACCTTC	CAIIFARDGNYGYTF
NA	TRBJ2-7	TRBV27	NA	14	TGTGCCAGCAGTTTATCTCGGAGGGACTACGAGCAGTACTTC	CASSLSRRDYEQYF
NA	TRBJ2-2	TRBV6-8	NA	16	TGTGCCAGCAGTTACACCGGGGTGGGGAGCACCGGGGAGCTGTTTTTT	CASSYTGVGSTGELFF
NA	TRBJ2-2	TRBV12-5	NA	15	TGTGCTAGTGGTTTGAGGCAGGAAAACACCGGGGAGCTGTTTTTT	CASGLRQENTGELFF
NA	TRBJ2-3	TRBV7-9	many	12	TGTGCCACCTACGGGCGCACAGATACGCAGTATTTT	CATYGRTDTQYF
NA	TRBJ1-6	TRBV7-9	few	17	TGTGCCAGCAGCCACAGTCGGGACGGCTCCTATAATTCACCCCTCCACTTT	CASSHSRDGSYNSPLHF
NA	TRBJ1-2	TRBV5-4	many	11	TGTGCCAGCAGCTTGGGGACAGGCTACACCTTC	CASSLGTGYTF
TRBD1	TRBJ2-4	TRBV28	NA	15	TGTGCCAGCAGTTTGTGGGGACAGACGGAAAACATTCAGTACTTC	CASSLWGQTENIQYF
NA	TRBJ1-1	TRBV7-9	NA	11	TGTGCCAGCAGCCCACGTGAGGATGGTTTCTTT	CASSPREDGFF
TRBD2	TRBJ2-5	TRBV5-4	NA	19	TGTGCCAGCAGCTGGGCTCTTGTGGGGGCGGGGGGGCCCGCAGAGACCCAGTACTTC	CASSWALVGAGGPAETQYF
NA	TRBJ2-2	TRBV19	many	13	TGTGCCAGTAGTATAGGAGGGACCGGGGAGCTGTTTTTT	CASSIGGTGELFF
NA	TRBJ2-5	TRBV7-2	NA	15	TGTGCCAGCAGCTTAGAAGTCTGGGCTAGAGAGACCCAGTACTTC	CASSLEVWARETQYF
NA	TRBJ2-1	TRBV4-1	few	16	TGCGCCAGCAGCCAAGAGGGAGCCACAATGGACAATGAGCAGTTCTTC	CASSQEGATMDNEQFF
NA	TRBJ2-7	TRBV7-9	few	13	TGTGCCAGCAGCTTAGGGGAATTCTACGAGCAGTACTTC	CASSLGEFYEQYF
TRBD1	TRBJ1-2	TRBV19	few	15	TGTGCCAGTAGTCCCCGGACAGGGAATAACTATGGCTACACCTTC	CASSPRTGNNYGYTF
NA	TRBJ1-1	TRBV6-2/TRBV6-3	NA	17	TGTGCCAGCAGTGAAGGACCCCCCGCAGGGCCTAACACTGAAGCTTTCTTT	CASSEGPPAGPNTEAFF
TRBD2	TRBJ2-5	TRBV9	NA	17	TGTGCCAGCAGCGTAGATCCAGCGGGGGGGGGACAAGAGACCCAGTACTTC	CASSVDPAGGGQETQYF
NA	TRBJ1-5	TRBV20-1	few	13	TGCAGTGCTAGATCCCCCGGAGGTCAGCCCCAGCATTTT	CSARSPGGQPQHF
NA	TRBJ2-5	TRBV7-9	many	12	TGTGCCAGCAGCTTCCCAGAAGAGACCCAGTACTTC	CASSFPEETQYF
TRBD1	TRBJ2-3	TRBV5-4	NA	14	TGTGCCAGCAGCGGGGACAGGGTGGGCGATACGCAGTATTTT	CASSGDRVGDTQYF
TRBD1	TRBJ2-1	TRBV6-5	NA	13	TGTGCCAGCAGTTATGGACAGGTCTATGAGCAGTTCTTC	CASSYGQVYEQFF
NA	TRBJ2-6	TRBV19	few	18	TGTGCCAGTAGTAGGGGGTTAATAACTTACTCTGGGGCCAACGTCCTGACTTTC	CASSRGLITYSGANVLTF
TRBD2	TRBJ2-5	TRBV5-1	NA	16	TGCGCCAGCAGCTTGGCAATAGCGGGGGGACAAGAGACCCAGTACTTC	CASSLAIAGGQETQYF
TRBD1	TRBJ2-1	TRBV7-9	many	17	TGTGCCAGCAGCTCCGGGACAGGGACTTGGTCCTACAATGAGCAGTTCTTC	CASSSGTGTWSYNEQFF
NA	TRBJ1-5	TRBV4-3	few	15	TGCGCCAGCAGCCAAGAAAAGGCAGGGAATCAGCCCCAGCATTTT	CASSQEKAGNQPQHF
TRBD1	TRBJ1-2	TRBV19	few	17	TGTGCCAGTCTTGGAGGAGACAGGGCCTTACTCAACTATGGCTACACCTTC	CASLGGDRALLNYGYTF
TRBD1	TRBJ2-7	TRBV10-3	NA	17	TGTGCCATCAGCCGCAAGCTTTCCGGGACAGTAACCTACGAGCAGTACTTC	CAISRKLSGTVTYEQYF
TRBD2	TRBJ2-1	TRBV6-2/TRBV6-3	NA	14	TGTGCCAGCAGCCTCGGGCGGGGGGGGTCGGAGCAGTTCTTC	CASSLGRGGSEQFF
NA	TRBJ1-1	TRBV12-3/TRBV12-4	few	12	TGTGCCAGCAGTTTATGGACGGATGAAGCTTTCTTT	CASSLWTDEAFF
NA	TRBJ2-5	TRBV15	few	14	TGTGCCACCAGCAGAGATACGGGGGCGGAGACCCAGTACTTC	CATSRDTGAETQYF
TRBD1	TRBJ1-2	TRBV19	NA	16	TGTGCCAGTATTGAGGACAGGGGGTCTCCCGTCTATGGCTACACCTTC	CASIEDRGSPVYGYTF
NA	TRBJ2-2	TRBV27	few	14	TGTGCCAGCAGTTTATTGTCGGTAACCGGGGAGCTGTTTTTT	CASSLLSVTGELFF
NA	TRBJ2-7	TRBV19	few	14	TGTGCCAGTAGTATAGATGGGAAAGGCTACGAGCAGTACTTC	CASSIDGKGYEQYF
NA	TRBJ2-2	TRBV3-1	many	16	TGTGCCAGCAGCCAAGTTGGTCTCACGAACACCGGGGAGCTGTTTTTT	CASSQVGLTNTGELFF
NA	TRBJ1-1	TRBV19	NA	14	TGTGCCAGTAGTCCCCTGGCCTTGGGCACTGAAGCTTTCTTT	CASSPLALGTEAFF
TRBD1	TRBJ1-3	TRBV28	NA	15	TGTGCCAGCAGTTTATGGCAGGGGGCTGGAAACACCATATATTTT	CASSLWQGAGNTIYF
TRBD2	TRBJ2-5	TRBV6-1	NA	15	TGTGCCAGCAGCGCGGGGGGGCGGTACCAAGAGACCCAGTACTTC	CASSAGGRYQETQYF
NA	TRBJ1-1	TRBV6-5	few	14	TGTGCCAGCAGGGAGAACACATTGAACACTGAAGCTTTCTTT	CASRENTLNTEAFF
NA	TRBJ1-2	TRBV12-3/TRBV12-4	NA	15	TGTGCCAGCAGTTTAGGACGGGGGGCGGTCTATGGCTACACCTTC	CASSLGRGAVYGYTF
NA	TRBJ2-5	TRBV7-9	few	15	TGTGCCAGCAGCCCGGGACTGCTGCGACAAGAGACCCAGTACTTC	CASSPGLLRQETQYF
TRBD2	TRBJ2-1	TRBV7-6	NA	16	TGTGCCAACAGCCCGAGGGGAACTAGCGACTACAATGAGCAGTTCTTC	CANSPRGTSDYNEQFF
NA	TRBJ1-1	TRBV10-3	few	13	TGTGCCATCAGTGAAGATAGGGGCTCTGAAGCTTTCTTT	CAISEDRGSEAFF
NA	TRBJ1-2	TRBV29-1	NA	12	TGCAGCGTTGAAGGCACCCGGGGTGGCTACACCTTC	CSVEGTRGGYTF
NA	TRBJ2-7	TRBV6-1	NA	18	TGTGCCAGCAGTCCGACCCCGCTCGGGACGACAGGCTGGTACGAGCAGTACTTC	CASSPTPLGTTGWYEQYF